This T cell receptor beta chain is drawn from a study of neurological immune-mediated disorders. By 5'RACE with 10-nucleotide random UMIs, the cDNA was made. TCRdb analysed the 5' RACE reads with MiXCR anew, one entry per CDR3 protein. Here the sample spans more than 30,000 distinct CDR3 sequences, less than 15% being singletons. CDR1 SGHKS and CDR2 YYEKEE come from the germline V gene (reference sequence). This CDR3 comprises 15 residues. Time point defined: technical triplicate 2. Notes on this clonotype: At one end the junction does not follow the germline gene, possibly because of a read error.

V gene TRBV5-5 combines with J gene TRBJ2-1; D unclear. Sample: CD4+ T cells from blood. The TCR originated in a female donor with HTLV-1-associated myelopathy (HAM/TSP). The DNA of the CDR3 is TGTGCCAGCAGATTGGGTGCAGGCGGTTACAATGAGCAGTTCTTC. It translates to CASRLGAGGYNEQFF.